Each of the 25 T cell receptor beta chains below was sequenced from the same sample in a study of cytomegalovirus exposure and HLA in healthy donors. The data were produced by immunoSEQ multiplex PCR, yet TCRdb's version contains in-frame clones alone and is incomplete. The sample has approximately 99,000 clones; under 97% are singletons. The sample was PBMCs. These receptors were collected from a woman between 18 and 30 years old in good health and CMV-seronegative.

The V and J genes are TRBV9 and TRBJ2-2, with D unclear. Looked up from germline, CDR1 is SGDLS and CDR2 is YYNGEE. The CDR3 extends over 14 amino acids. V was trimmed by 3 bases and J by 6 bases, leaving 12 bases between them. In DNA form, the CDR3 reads TGTGCCAGCAGCGGCGTGGTGTCGGCCGGGGAGCTGTTTTTT. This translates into CASSGVVSAGELFF.

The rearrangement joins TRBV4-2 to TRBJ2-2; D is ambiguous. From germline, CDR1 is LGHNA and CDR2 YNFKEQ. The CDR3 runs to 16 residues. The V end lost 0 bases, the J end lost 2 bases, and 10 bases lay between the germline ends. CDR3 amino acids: CASSQEDLLNTGELFF. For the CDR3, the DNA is TGTGCCAGCAGCCAAGAAGACTTGCTTAACACCGGGGAGCTGTTTTTT.

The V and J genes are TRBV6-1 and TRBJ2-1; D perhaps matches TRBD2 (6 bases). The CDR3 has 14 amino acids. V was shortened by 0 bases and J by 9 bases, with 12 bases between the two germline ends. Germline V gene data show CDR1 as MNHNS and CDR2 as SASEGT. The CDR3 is CASSEALLAGEQFF. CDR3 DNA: TGTGCCAGCAGTGAAGCGCTACTAGCAGGTGAGCAGTTCTTC.

Here the CDR3 reads CASSVLAEGTGELFF. In DNA form, the CDR3 reads TGTGCCAGCAGCGTACTAGCAGAAGGAACCGGGGAGCTGTTTTTT. This sequence joins TRBV9 and TRBJ2-2, with a tentative D call TRBD2 (5 bases). The germline V gene has CDR1 SGDLS and CDR2 YYNGEE. Between the trimmed V and J ends, which lost 1 base and 5 bases, there was a span of 12 bases. The CDR3 is 15 residues long. The whole variable domain, remainder taken from reference TRBV9 and TRBJ2-2, is DSGVTQTPKHLITATGQRVTLRCSPRSGDLSVYWYQQSLDQGLQFLIQYYNGEERAKGNILERFSAQQFPDLHSELNLSSLELGDSALYFCASSVLAEGTGELFFGEGSRLTVL.

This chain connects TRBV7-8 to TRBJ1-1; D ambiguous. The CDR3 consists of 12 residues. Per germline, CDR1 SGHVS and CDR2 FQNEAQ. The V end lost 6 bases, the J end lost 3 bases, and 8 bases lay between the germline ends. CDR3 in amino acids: CASSQEDTEAFF. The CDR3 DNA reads TGTGCCAGCAGTCAAGAGGACACTGAAGCTTTCTTT.

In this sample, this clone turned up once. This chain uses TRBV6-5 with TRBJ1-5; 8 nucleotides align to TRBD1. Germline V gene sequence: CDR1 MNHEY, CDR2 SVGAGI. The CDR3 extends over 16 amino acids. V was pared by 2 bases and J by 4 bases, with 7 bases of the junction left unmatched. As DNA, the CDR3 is TGTGCCAGCAGTTACCGTCGGACAGGGCCGAATCAGCCCCAGCATTTT. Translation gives CASSYRRTGPNQPQHF.

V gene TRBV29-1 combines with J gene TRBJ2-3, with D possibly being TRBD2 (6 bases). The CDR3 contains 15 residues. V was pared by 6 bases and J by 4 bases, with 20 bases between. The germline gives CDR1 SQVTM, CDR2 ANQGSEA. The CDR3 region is CSVLLMGTPPDTQYF. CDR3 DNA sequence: TGCAGCGTCCTACTCATGGGGACTCCTCCAGATACGCAGTATTTT.

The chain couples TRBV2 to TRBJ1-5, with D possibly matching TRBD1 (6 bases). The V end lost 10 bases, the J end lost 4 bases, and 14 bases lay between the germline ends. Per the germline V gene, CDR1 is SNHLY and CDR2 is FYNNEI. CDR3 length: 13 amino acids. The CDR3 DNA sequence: TGTGCCACGTGCCGGGACACTAATCAGCCCCAGCATTTT. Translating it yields CATCRDTNQPQHF.

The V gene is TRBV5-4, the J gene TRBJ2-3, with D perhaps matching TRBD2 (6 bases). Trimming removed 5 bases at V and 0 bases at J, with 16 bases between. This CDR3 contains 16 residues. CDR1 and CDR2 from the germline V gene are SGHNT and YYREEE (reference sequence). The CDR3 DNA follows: TGTGCCAGCAGTTTAGAATGGGGGGAGAGCACAGATACGCAGTATTTT. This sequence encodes CASSLEWGESTDTQYF.

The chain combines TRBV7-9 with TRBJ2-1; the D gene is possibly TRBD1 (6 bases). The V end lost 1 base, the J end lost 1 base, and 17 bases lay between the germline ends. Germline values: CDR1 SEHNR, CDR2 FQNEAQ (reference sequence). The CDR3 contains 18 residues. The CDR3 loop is CASSLGADDRRSYNEQFF. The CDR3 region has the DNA TGTGCCAGCAGCTTAGGCGCCGATGACAGGAGGTCCTACAATGAGCAGTTCTTC. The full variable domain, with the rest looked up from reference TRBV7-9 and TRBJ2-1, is DTGVSQNPRHKITKRGQNVTFRCDPISEHNRLYWYRQTLGQGPEFLTYFQNEAQLEKSRLLSDRFSAERPKGSFSTLEIQRTEQGDSAMYLCASSLGADDRRSYNEQFFGPGTRLTVL.

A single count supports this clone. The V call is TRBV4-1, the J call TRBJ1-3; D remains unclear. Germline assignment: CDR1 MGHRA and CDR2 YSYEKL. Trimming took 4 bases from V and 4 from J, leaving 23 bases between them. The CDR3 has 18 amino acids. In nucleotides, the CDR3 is TGCGCCAGCAGCCGAACCTCTTTTGGGCCCCAGGCAGGAAACACCATATATTTT. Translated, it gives CASSRTSFGPQAGNTIYF.

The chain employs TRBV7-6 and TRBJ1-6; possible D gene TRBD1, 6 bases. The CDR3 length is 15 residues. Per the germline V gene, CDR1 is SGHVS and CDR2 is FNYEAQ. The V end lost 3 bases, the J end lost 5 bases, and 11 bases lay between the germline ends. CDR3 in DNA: TGTGCCAGCAGCTTCAGGACAGCCAATAATTCACCCCTCCACTTT. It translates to CASSFRTANNSPLHF.

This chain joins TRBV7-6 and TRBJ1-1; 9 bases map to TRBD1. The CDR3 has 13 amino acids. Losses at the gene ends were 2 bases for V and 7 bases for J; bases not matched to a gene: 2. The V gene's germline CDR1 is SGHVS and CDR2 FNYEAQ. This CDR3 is CASSLTGGREAFF. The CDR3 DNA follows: TGTGCCAGCAGCTTAACAGGGGGCCGTGAAGCTTTCTTT.

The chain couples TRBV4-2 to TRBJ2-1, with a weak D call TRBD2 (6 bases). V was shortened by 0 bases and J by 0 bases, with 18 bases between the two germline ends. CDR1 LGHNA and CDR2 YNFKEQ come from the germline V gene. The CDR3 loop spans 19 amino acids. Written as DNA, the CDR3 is TGTGCCAGCAGCCAAGAAGGTCAAGGAGGGGCAAGCTCCTACAATGAGCAGTTCTTC. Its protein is CASSQEGQGGASSYNEQFF.

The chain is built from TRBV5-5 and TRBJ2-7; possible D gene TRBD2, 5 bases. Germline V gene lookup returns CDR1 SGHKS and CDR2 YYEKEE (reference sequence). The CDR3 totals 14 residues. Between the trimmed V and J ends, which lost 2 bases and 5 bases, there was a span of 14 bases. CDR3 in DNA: TGTGCCAGCAGCTTCGTTACGGGAATTAACGAGCAGTACTTC. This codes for CASSFVTGINEQYF.

DNA for the CDR3: TGTGCCAGCTCACCTAGCGGGGTTGGGACTGAGCAGTTCTTC. Translating gives CASSPSGVGTEQFF. The rearrangement joins TRBV18 to TRBJ2-1; 8 nucleotides match TRBD2. Germline CDR1 and CDR2: KGHSH and LQKENI. The CDR3 loop spans 14 amino acids. V shed 3 bases, J shed 9 bases, and the junction held 7 bases outside the gene matches.

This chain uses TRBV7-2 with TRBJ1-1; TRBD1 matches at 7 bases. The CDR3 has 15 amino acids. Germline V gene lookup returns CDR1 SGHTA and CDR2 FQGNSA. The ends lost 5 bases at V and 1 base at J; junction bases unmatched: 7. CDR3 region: CASSRGQSGNTEAFF. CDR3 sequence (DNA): TGTGCCAGCAGCCGGGGACAGTCGGGGAACACTGAAGCTTTCTTT.

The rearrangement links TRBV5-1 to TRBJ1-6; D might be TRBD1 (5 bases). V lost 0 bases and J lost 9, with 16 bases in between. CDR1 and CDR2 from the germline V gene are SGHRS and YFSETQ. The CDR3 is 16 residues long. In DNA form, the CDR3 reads TGCGCCAGCAGCTTGGGTCGTCTGGGGCCAACTTCACCCCTCCACTTT. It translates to CASSLGRLGPTSPLHF.

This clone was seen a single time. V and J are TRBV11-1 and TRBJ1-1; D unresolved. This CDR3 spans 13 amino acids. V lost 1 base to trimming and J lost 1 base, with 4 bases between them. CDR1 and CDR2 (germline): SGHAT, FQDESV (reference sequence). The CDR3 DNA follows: TGTGCCAGCAGCTTAGGAGAGAACACTGAAGCTTTCTTT. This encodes CASSLGENTEAFF. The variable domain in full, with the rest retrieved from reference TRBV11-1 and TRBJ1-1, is EAEVAQSPRYKITEKSQAVAFWCDPISGHATLYWYRQILGQGPELLVQFQDESVVDDSQLPKDRFSAERLKGVDSTLKIQPAELGDSAMYLCASSLGENTEAFFGQGTRLTVV.

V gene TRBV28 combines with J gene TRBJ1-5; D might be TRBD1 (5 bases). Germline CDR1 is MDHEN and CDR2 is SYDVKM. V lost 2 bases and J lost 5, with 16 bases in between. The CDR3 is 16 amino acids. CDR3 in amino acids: CASSLGSSTGYQPQHF. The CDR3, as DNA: TGTGCCAGCAGTTTAGGCTCAAGTACAGGCTATCAGCCCCAGCATTTT.

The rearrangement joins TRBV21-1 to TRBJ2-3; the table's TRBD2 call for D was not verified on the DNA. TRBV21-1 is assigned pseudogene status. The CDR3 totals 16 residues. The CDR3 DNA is TGTGCCAGCAGCAAAGGAGAGGCCCGGGTCACAGATACGCAGTATTTT. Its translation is CASSKGEARVTDTQYF.

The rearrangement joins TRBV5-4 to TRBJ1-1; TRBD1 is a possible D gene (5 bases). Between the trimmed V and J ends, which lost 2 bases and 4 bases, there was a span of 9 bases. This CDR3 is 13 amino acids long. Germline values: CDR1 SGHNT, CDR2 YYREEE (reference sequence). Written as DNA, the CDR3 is TGTGCCAGCAGCTTCGGGCAGGGCACTGAAGCTTTCTTT. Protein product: CASSFGQGTEAFF. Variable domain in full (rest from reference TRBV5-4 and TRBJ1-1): ETGVTQSPTHLIKTRGQQVTLRCSSQSGHNTVSWYQQALGQGPQFIFQYYREEENGRGNFPPRFSGLQFPNYSSELNVNALELDDSALYLCASSFGQGTEAFFGQGTRLTVV.

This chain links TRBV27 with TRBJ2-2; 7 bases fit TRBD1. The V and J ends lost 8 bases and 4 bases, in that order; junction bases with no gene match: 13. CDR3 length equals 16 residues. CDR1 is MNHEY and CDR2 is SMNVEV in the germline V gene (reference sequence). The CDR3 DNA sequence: TGTGCCAGCTGGCTCGAGGGGGCTGGTGGCACCGGGGAGCTGTTTTTT. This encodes CASWLEGAGGTGELFF.

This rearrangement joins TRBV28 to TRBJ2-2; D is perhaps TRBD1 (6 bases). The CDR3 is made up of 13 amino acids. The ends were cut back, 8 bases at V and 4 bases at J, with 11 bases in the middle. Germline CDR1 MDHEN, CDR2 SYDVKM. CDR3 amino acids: CASEDSGTGELFF. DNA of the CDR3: TGTGCCAGCGAGGACAGCGGCACCGGGGAGCTGTTTTTT. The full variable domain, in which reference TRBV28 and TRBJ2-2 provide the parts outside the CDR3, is DVKVTQSSRYLVKRTGEKVFLECVQDMDHENMFWYRQDPGLGLRLIYFSYDVKMKEKGDIPEGYSVSREKKERFSLILESASTNQTSMYLCASEDSGTGELFFGEGSRLTVL.

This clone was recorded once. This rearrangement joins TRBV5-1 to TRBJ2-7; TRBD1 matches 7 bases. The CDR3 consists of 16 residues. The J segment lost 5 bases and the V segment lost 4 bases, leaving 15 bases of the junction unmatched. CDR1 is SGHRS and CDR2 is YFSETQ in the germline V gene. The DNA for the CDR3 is TGCGCCAGCAGCCCATTGACAGGGCCCCCAGTTCACGAGCAGTACTTC. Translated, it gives CASSPLTGPPVHEQYF.